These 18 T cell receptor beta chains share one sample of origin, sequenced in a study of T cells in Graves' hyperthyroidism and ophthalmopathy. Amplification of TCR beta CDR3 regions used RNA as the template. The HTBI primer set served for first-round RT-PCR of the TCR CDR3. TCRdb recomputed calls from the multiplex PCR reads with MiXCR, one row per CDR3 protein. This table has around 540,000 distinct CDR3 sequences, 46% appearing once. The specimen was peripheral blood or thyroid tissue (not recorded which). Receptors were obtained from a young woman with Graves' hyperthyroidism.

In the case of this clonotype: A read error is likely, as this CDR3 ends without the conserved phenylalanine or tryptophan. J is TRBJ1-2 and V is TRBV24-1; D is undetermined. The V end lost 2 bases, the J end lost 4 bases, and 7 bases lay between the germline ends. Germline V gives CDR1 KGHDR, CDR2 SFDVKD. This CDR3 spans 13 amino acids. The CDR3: CATSDSPFYGYTL. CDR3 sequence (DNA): TGTGCCACCAGTGATTCTCCATTCTATGGCTACACCCTC.

Here the CDR3 reads CASSYGRAPSQPQHF. The CDR3 region has the DNA TGTGCCAGCAGTTATGGCAGGGCACCGAGTCAGCCCCAGCATTTT. The genes are TRBV2 and TRBJ1-5; the D gene is possibly TRBD1 (5 bases). V was clipped by 5 bases and J by 6 bases, with 17 bases between them. CDR3 length: 15 residues. The germline V gene encodes CDR1 SNHLY and CDR2 FYNNEI.

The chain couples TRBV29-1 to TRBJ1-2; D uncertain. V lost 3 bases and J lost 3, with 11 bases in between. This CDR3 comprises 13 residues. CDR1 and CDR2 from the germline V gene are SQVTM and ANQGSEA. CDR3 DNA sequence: TGCAGCGTTGACCCGGACGGGTACTATGGCTACACCTTC. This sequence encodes CSVDPDGYYGYTF.

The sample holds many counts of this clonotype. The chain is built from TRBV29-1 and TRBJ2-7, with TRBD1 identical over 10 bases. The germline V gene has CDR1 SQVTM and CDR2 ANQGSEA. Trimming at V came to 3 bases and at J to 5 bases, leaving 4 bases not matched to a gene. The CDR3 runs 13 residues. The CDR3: CSVEGQGRHEQYF. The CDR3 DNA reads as TGCAGCGTTGAGGGACAGGGGCGCCACGAGCAGTACTTC.

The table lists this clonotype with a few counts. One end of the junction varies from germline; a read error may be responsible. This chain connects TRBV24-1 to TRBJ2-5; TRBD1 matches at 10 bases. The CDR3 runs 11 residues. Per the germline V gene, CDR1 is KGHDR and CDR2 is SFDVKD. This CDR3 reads CATSDLGTGEF. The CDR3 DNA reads TGTGCCACCAGTGATCTAGGGACAGGGGAGTTC.

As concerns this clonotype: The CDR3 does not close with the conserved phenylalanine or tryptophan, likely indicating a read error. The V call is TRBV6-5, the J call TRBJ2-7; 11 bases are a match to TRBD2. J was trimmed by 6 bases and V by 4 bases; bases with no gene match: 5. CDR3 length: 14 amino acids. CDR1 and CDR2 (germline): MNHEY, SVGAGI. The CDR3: CASSSRLAGSEQYS. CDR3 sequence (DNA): TGTGCCAGCAGTTCTCGACTAGCGGGGTCCGAGCAGTACTCC.

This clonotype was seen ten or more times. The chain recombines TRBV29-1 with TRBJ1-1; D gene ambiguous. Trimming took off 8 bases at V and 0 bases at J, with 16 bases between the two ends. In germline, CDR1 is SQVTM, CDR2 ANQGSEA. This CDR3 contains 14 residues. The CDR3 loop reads CSSSTGTVNTEAFF. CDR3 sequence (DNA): TGCAGCTCCTCCACGGGAACCGTGAACACTGAAGCTTTCTTT.

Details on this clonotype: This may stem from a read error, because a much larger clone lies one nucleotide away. The CDR3 region has the DNA TGTGCCACCAGCAGAGAGGCCGCCTCATATGGCTACACCTTC. As protein: CATSREAASYGYTF. The chain employs TRBV15 and TRBJ1-2; D gene uncertain. V was pared by 0 bases and J by 5 bases, with 10 bases between. Germline CDR1 LNHNV, CDR2 YYDKDF (reference sequence). This CDR3 contains 14 residues.

This CDR3 is CAGQEGQGADEQYF. The DNA for the CDR3 is TGTGCGGGACAGGAAGGACAGGGGGCTGACGAGCAGTACTTC. The V call is TRBV2, the J call TRBJ2-7; 11 bases are a match to TRBD1. Germline loops: CDR1 SNHLY, CDR2 FYNNEI. This CDR3 comprises 14 residues.

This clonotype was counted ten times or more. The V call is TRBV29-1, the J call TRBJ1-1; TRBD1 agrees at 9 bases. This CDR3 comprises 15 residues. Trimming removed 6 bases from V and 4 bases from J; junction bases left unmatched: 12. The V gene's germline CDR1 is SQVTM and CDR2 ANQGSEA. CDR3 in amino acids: CSVRGTGRGGTEAFF. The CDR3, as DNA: TGCAGCGTGCGGGGGACAGGGCGTGGAGGCACTGAAGCTTTCTTT.

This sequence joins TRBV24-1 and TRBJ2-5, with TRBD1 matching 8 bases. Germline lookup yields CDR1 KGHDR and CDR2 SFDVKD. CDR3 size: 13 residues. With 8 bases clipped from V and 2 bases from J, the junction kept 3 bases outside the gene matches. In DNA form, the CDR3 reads TGTGCCACCACAGGGGGCGAACAAGAGACCCAGTACTTC. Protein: CATTGGEQETQYF.

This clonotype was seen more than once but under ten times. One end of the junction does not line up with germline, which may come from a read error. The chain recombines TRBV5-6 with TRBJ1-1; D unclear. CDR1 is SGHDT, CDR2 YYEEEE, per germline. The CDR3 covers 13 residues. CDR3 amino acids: CASSLILNTEALF. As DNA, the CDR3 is TGTGCCAGCAGCTTGATCCTGAACACTGAAGCTCTCTTT.

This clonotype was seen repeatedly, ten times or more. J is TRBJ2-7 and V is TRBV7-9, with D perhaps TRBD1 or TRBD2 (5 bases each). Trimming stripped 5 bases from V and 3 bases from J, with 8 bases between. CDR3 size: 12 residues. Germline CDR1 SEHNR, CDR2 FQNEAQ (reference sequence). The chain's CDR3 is CASSGTFYEQYF. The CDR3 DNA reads TGTGCCAGCAGCGGGACCTTCTACGAGCAGTACTTC.

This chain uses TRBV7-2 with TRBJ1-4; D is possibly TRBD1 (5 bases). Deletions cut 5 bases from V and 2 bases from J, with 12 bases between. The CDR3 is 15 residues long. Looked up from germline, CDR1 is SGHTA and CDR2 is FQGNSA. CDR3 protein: CASSLMGGTNEKLFF. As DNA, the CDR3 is TGTGCCAGCAGCCTAATGGGGGGGACTAATGAAAAACTGTTTTTT.

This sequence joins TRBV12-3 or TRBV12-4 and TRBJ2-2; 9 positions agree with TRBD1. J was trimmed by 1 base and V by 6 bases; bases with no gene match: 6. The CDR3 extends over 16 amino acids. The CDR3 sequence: CASRGGTGWNTGELFF. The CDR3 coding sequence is TGTGCCAGCAGGGGGGGGACAGGGTGGAACACCGGGGAGCTGTTTTTT.

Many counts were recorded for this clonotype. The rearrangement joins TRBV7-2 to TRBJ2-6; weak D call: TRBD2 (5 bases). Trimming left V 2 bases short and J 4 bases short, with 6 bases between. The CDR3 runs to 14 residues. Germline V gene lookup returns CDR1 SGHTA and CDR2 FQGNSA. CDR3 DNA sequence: TGTGCCAGCAGCTTAACGGGGGGGGCCAACGTCCTGACTTTC. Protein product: CASSLTGGANVLTF. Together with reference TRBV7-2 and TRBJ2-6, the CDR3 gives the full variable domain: GAGVSQSPSNKVTEKGKDVELRCDPISGHTALYWYRQSLGQGLEFLIYFQGNSAPDKSGLPSDRFSAERTGGSVSTLTIQRTQQEDSAVYLCASSLTGGANVLTFGAGSRLTVL.

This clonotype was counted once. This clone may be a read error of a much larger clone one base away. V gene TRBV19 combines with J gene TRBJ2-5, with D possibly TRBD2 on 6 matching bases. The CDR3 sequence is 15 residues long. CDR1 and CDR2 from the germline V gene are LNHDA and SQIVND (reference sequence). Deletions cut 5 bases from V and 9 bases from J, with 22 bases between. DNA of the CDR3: TGTGCCAGTAGTGATGTGGGTGCTGAAAGGGAGGCCCAGTACTTC. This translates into CASSDVGAEREAQYF.

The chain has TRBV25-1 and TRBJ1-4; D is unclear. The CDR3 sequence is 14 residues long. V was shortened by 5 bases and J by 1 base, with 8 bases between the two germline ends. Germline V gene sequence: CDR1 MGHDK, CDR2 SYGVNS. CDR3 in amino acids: CASSYPGTNEKLFF. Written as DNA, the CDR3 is TGTGCCAGCAGTTACCCAGGAACTAATGAAAAACTGTTTTTT. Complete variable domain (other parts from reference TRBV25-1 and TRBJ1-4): EADIYQTPRYLVIGTGKKITLECSQTMGHDKMYWYQQDPGMELHLIHYSYGVNSTEKGDLSSESTVSRIRTEHFPLTLESARPSHTSQYLCASSYPGTNEKLFFGSGTQLSVL.